The rows below give T cell receptor beta chains drawn from one sample of a study of regulatory dendritic cells for organ transplantation. Clones were read by immunoSEQ multiplex PCR, and TCRdb kept only the in-frame ones, dropping some. The sample gives about 29,000 clones, approximately 78% of which show up once; under 0.12% is in the top ten. The sequencing sample was made of naive CD4+ T cells from blood. Receptor source: a human donor in good health. Both conserved end residues are trimmed from each CDR3. Size is omitted from some rows. Given values are once, few, many or a class for expanded clones.

j_gene,abundance,v_gene,len,CDR3aa
TRBJ1-1,.,TRBV29-1,11,SVSDRGYTEAF
TRBJ1-2,.,TRBV27,13,ASSPPGLSPYGYT
TRBJ1-3,.,TRBV21-1,13,ASSTTGVYGNTIY
TRBJ1-5,few,TRBV19,13,ASSMQHRGNQPQH
TRBJ2-4,.,TRBV9,14,ASSPGGGLAKNIQY
TRBJ1-4,.,TRBV6-5,13,ASSNTVLTNEKLF
TRBJ1-4,once,TRBV4-1,12,ASSQRQGNEKLF
TRBJ2-5,.,TRBV4-1,12,ASSPDRELETQY
TRBJ2-7,.,TRBV6-1,12,ASSTQGLYYEQY
TRBJ2-7,once,TRBV27,13,ASSPGQGLSYEQY
TRBJ2-2,.,TRBV6-4,12,ASSSSRYTGELF
TRBJ2-3,.,TRBV11-2,12,ASSIWTEADTQY
TRBJ1-4,.,TRBV2,12,ASRIQGSSEKLF
TRBJ2-3,.,TRBV10-3,10,AISVSTDTQY
TRBJ1-5,.,TRBV5-5,12,ASSSTGGNQPQH
TRBJ1-6,.,TRBV5-6,13,ASTIDGFYNSPLH
TRBJ1-1,.,TRBV18,13,ASSPTARGDTEAF
TRBJ2-2,.,TRBV5-1,11,ASRLLSTGELF
TRBJ2-6,.,TRBV7-6,13,ASSLAGPGANVLT
TRBJ1-5,once,TRBV10-3,13,AISPGGSSNQPQH
TRBJ2-1,.,TRBV18,22,ASSGQTGGLPGLAGGGSYNEQF
TRBJ2-7,.,TRBV18,14,ASSAKQGTNSYEQY
TRBJ2-3,once,TRBV6-5,13,ASRGHGAGRDTQY
TRBJ2-1,.,TRBV7-3,14,ASSIGQGAAYNEQF
TRBJ1-2,few,TRBV2,11,ASSPGIEIGYT
TRBJ2-3,.,TRBV5-1,15,ASSRTGVNPSTDTQY
TRBJ1-1,.,TRBV6-6,14,ASSYEKGLSDAEAF
TRBJ1-4,.,TRBV5-1,12,ASSLSATNEKLF
TRBJ1-1,few,TRBV9,12,ASSVASVNTEAF
TRBJ1-3,.,TRBV5-6,12,ASSFRGAGNTIY
TRBJ2-3,.,TRBV7-9,12,ASSLSGVTDTQY
TRBJ2-2,.,TRBV5-4,13,ASSSGQGYTGELF
TRBJ2-5,.,TRBV7-7,13,ASSLTGTPPGNQY
TRBJ2-6,.,TRBV2,14,ASSVGGGSGANVLT
TRBJ1-3,once,TRBV7-2,11,ASSLGQSNTIY
TRBJ2-2,.,TRBV7-9,13,ASSQTGLNTGELF
TRBJ2-7,.,TRBV5-1,11,ASSPDRAYEQY
TRBJ2-1,once,TRBV5-4,13,ASSLDRGSYNEQF
TRBJ1-5,.,TRBV19,13,ASSMSGGSNQPQH
TRBJ2-3,.,TRBV10-2,13,ASSEAGGQTDTQY
TRBJ1-2,few,TRBV29-1,9,SVEGALGYT
TRBJ2-7,.,TRBV5-1,10,ASSTDRYEQY
TRBJ2-7,.,TRBV2,10,ASKDQGALLY
TRBJ2-2,.,TRBV5-1,11,ASSPSNTGELF